This passage covers 20 T cell receptor beta chains from one sample sequenced in a study of T cells in Graves' hyperthyroidism and ophthalmopathy. RNA transcripts served as the template for amplifying TCR beta CDR3 regions. The HTBI set primed first-round TCR CDR3 RT-PCR. TCRdb called the multiplex PCR reads again in MiXCR, with one record for every CDR3 protein. Of hundreds of thousands of distinct CDR3 sequences detected, around 14% appear once; the ten largest clones hold roughly 14%. The sample taken for sequencing was blood. Receptors were obtained from a young woman with Graves' hyperthyroidism.

The sample holds many counts of this clonotype. The V and J genes are TRBV27 and TRBJ1-1, with 7 positions matching TRBD1. CDR1 and CDR2 (germline): MNHEY, SMNVEV (reference sequence). CDR3 length: 15 amino acids. V was pared by 4 bases and J by 1 base, with 6 bases of the junction left unmatched. For the CDR3, the DNA is TGTGCCAGCAGTTCGTCCGGGACAGCGAACACTGAAGCTTTCTTT. Translation: CASSSSGTANTEAFF.

In its sample, this clonotype was seen many times. The J gene is TRBJ1-1, the V gene TRBV28, with D uncertain. Trimming pared 1 base from V and 1 base from J, leaving 13 bases between. Germline CDR1 MDHEN, CDR2 SYDVKM. The CDR3 contains 16 residues. CDR3 sequence reads: CASSLLLNSENTEAFF. CDR3 sequence (DNA): TGTGCCAGCAGTTTATTGCTGAACAGCGAGAACACTGAAGCTTTCTTT. Supplemented by reference TRBV28 and TRBJ1-1, the full variable domain reads DVKVTQSSRYLVKRTGEKVFLECVQDMDHENMFWYRQDPGLGLRLIYFSYDVKMKEKGDIPEGYSVSREKKERFSLILESASTNQTSMYLCASSLLLNSENTEAFFGQGTRLTVV.

This clonotype occurred many times. The CDR3 DNA reads as TGTGCCAGCAGCGGGACAGGGGGCGGCAATCAGCCCCAGCATTTT. It specifies CASSGTGGGNQPQHF. V usage is TRBV28 and J usage is TRBJ1-5; 12 positions match TRBD1. This CDR3 contains 15 residues. Germline values: CDR1 MDHEN, CDR2 SYDVKM. V dropped 6 bases and J dropped 2; count of bases not matched to a gene: 2.

This clonotype was detected only a few times. V gene TRBV7-2 combines with J gene TRBJ2-1, with TRBD2 identical over 13 bases. Germline values: CDR1 SGHTA, CDR2 FQGNSA. Trimming at V came to 6 bases and at J to 8 bases, leaving 7 bases not matched to a gene. The CDR3 runs to 15 residues. The CDR3 DNA follows: TGTGCCAGCAGTTTAACTAGCGGGGGGGCGGATGAGCAGTTCTTC. As protein: CASSLTSGGADEQFF.

In this sample, this clonotype turned up a few times. CDR3 nucleotide sequence: TGTGCCAGCAGTTCGACGGACTACAATGAGCAGTTCTTC. Protein: CASSSTDYNEQFF. This rearrangement joins TRBV5-4 to TRBJ2-1, with D unclear. From germline, CDR1 is SGHNT and CDR2 YYREEE (reference sequence). The CDR3 runs to 13 residues. The V gene lost 5 bases and the J gene lost 3 bases, with 9 bases spanning the gap. Together with reference TRBV5-4 and TRBJ2-1, the CDR3 gives the full variable domain: ETGVTQSPTHLIKTRGQQVTLRCSSQSGHNTVSWYQQALGQGPQFIFQYYREEENGRGNFPPRFSGLQFPNYSSELNVNALELDDSALYLCASSSTDYNEQFFGPGTRLTVL.

This clonotype was seen many times. The CDR3 loop reads CASSPGGGFYEQYF. DNA for the CDR3: TGTGCCAGCAGCCCCGGGGGAGGGTTCTACGAGCAGTACTTC. This sequence joins TRBV7-9 and TRBJ2-7; 7 nucleotides align to TRBD2. Germline V gene data show CDR1 as SEHNR and CDR2 as FQNEAQ (reference sequence). V lost 5 bases to trimming and J lost 3 bases; unmatched junction nucleotides: 7. There are 14 residues in the CDR3.

The chain carries TRBV27 and TRBJ1-4; 8 bases line up with TRBD1. V lost 6 bases, J lost 5 bases, and 8 bases stayed unmatched. CDR3 size: 15 residues. Germline V gene sequence: CDR1 MNHEY, CDR2 SMNVEV (reference sequence). CDR3 nucleotide sequence: TGTGCCAGCAGCACTAAAACAGGGGGAAATGAAAAACTGTTTTTT. Its translation is CASSTKTGGNEKLFF.

This clonotype was recorded at least ten times. V is TRBV24-1 and J is TRBJ1-1; no definite D call. The CDR3 sequence is 13 residues long. With 5 bases removed from V and 1 base from J, the gap between germline ends came to 7 bases. Per germline, CDR1 KGHDR and CDR2 SFDVKD. The CDR3 DNA follows: TGTGCCACCAGTGTGGGAAAGAACACTGAAGCTTTCTTT. Protein: CATSVGKNTEAFF.

Notes on this clonotype: An end of the junction does not agree with germline; a read error may underlie this. V and J are TRBV11-2 and TRBJ2-7; weak D call: TRBD1 (6 bases). The length of the CDR3 is 15 residues. Germline V gene data show CDR1 as SGHAT and CDR2 as FQNNGV. CDR3 region: CVSSPGPGAGYEQYF. CDR3 sequence (DNA): TGTGTCAGCAGCCCGGGTCCAGGGGCCGGGTACGAGCAATACTTC.

The sample holds many counts of this clonotype. The chain links TRBV20-1 to TRBJ1-5, with a possible D match to TRBD1 (5 bases). This CDR3 has 15 amino acids. Trimming removed 5 bases at V and 0 bases at J, with 14 bases between. Germline CDR1 reads DFQATT; CDR2 reads SNEGSKA (reference sequence). The CDR3 spells CSAAAWGRSNQPQHF. The CDR3 region has the DNA TGCAGTGCTGCAGCATGGGGACGTAGCAATCAGCCCCAGCATTTT.

This clonotype was seen repeatedly, ten times or more. The chain combines TRBV15 with TRBJ1-2; D is ambiguous. This CDR3 region has 16 residues. CDR1 is LNHNV, CDR2 YYDKDF, per germline (reference sequence). The germline V and J ends were trimmed by 0 bases and 1 base, with 12 bases remaining between them. CDR3 in amino acids: CATSRDGENFNYGYTF. CDR3 bases: TGTGCCACCAGCAGAGATGGTGAAAATTTTAACTATGGCTACACCTTC.

The genes are TRBV7-9 and TRBJ2-5, with 7 nucleotides matching TRBD2. CDR1 and CDR2 from the germline V gene are SEHNR and FQNEAQ (reference sequence). V lost 3 bases to trimming and J lost 3 bases; unmatched junction nucleotides: 4. This CDR3 is built from 14 residues. As DNA, the CDR3 is TGTGCCAGCAGCTTGGGAGGACTAGAAGAGACCCAGTACTTC. As protein: CASSLGGLEETQYF.

This clonotype has more than one count but fewer than ten. This rearrangement joins TRBV14 to TRBJ2-2; 8 bases map to TRBD2. This CDR3 contains 20 residues. J lost 8 bases, V lost 0 bases, and 20 bases had no gene match. Per germline, CDR1 SGHDN and CDR2 FVKESK. The CDR3 sequence is CASSQDRVKRGLPRRGELFF. CDR3 DNA: TGTGCCAGCAGCCAAGATCGGGTCAAGCGGGGGTTACCCCGGCGGGGGGAGCTGTTTTTT.

This clonotype was found many times. The rearrangement joins TRBV3-1 to TRBJ2-7; 7 nucleotides align to TRBD2. Trimming removed 0 bases from V and 0 bases from J; junction bases left unmatched: 5. Germline assignment: CDR1 LGHDT and CDR2 YNNKEL (reference sequence). The CDR3 is 16 amino acids. The CDR3 bases are TGTGCCAGCAGCCAAGATGGGGGGGGAACCTCCTACGAGCAGTACTTC. Translated, it gives CASSQDGGGTSYEQYF.

In DNA form, the CDR3 reads TGCAGTGCCGATACGGACAGGGGCCAGCATTTT. Its protein product is CSADTDRGQHF. The chain combines TRBV20-1 with TRBJ1-5; 9 nucleotides line up with TRBD1. The ends lost 6 bases at V and 12 bases at J; junction bases unmatched: 6. The CDR3 totals 11 residues. Per germline, CDR1 DFQATT and CDR2 SNEGSKA (reference sequence).

The chain combines TRBV28 with TRBJ2-5; 7 bases match TRBD2. From germline, CDR1 is MDHEN and CDR2 SYDVKM. The CDR3 totals 15 residues. V lost 8 bases to trimming and J lost 1 base; unmatched junction nucleotides: 10. CDR3 coding DNA: TGTGCCAGCTCTAGGACGGGGGGACTCCAAGAGACCCAGTACTTC. Translated: CASSRTGGLQETQYF.

This clonotype was counted a few times. The chain couples TRBV19 to TRBJ2-7; a possible D gene is TRBD2 (6 bases). V dropped 1 base and J dropped 5 bases, with 6 bases sitting between them. The CDR3 runs to 12 residues. Germline V CDR1 and CDR2: LNHDA, SQIVND (reference sequence). CDR3 residues: CASSIGGDEQYF. CDR3 bases: TGTGCCAGTAGTATAGGCGGGGACGAGCAGTACTTC.

The V and J genes are TRBV6-2 or TRBV6-3 and TRBJ1-5; D is unresolved. The CDR3 runs 14 residues. Germline V gene lookup returns CDR1 MNHEY and CDR2 SVGEGT. Deletions cut 3 bases from V and 12 bases from J, with 18 bases between. In DNA, the CDR3 is TGTGCCAGCAGTTATTCGCTGGGCCCGTCGGACCAGCATTTT. Translating gives CASSYSLGPSDQHF.

This clonotype was recorded many times. The rearrangement links TRBV12-3 or TRBV12-4 to TRBJ2-5; perhaps TRBD1 as D (5 bases). This CDR3 is built from 14 residues. V gave up 0 bases and J gave up 2 bases, with 7 bases separating them. CDR3 loop: CASSLAGQQETQYF. The CDR3 DNA follows: TGTGCCAGCAGTTTAGCGGGGCAGCAAGAGACCCAGTACTTC.

At least ten counts were recorded for this clonotype. The CDR3 DNA is TGTGCCAGCTCACCTGAACGACAGCGACCTAATGAAAAACTGTTTTTT. It specifies CASSPERQRPNEKLFF. V gene TRBV18 combines with J gene TRBJ1-4, with D maybe TRBD1 (5 bases). The germline gives CDR1 KGHSH, CDR2 LQKENI. The CDR3 runs 16 residues. Trimming took 3 bases from V and 3 from J, leaving 14 bases between them.